A single sample gave rise to the 32 T cell receptor beta chains below, sequenced in a study of molecular identifiers for immune sequencing clone quantification. TCRdb re-derived calls from the PCR reads in MiXCR, one entry per CDR3 protein. The sample lists 350,000 or so distinct CDR3 sequences, about 22% occurring once. Specimen: naive CD8+ T cells from blood, with Jurkat cell RNA spiked in. Subset defined: FACS-sorted CD8+CD4-CCR7+CD45RA+ naive T cells. These receptors came from a human donor in good health. Some libraries in this study had Jurkat cell RNA spiked in.

This clonotype has ten or more counts. V usage is TRBV7-9 and J usage is TRBJ2-7; the match to TRBD1 covers 8 bases. The CDR3 is made up of 16 amino acids. The ends lost 2 bases at V and 3 bases at J; junction bases unmatched: 9. Per germline, CDR1 SEHNR and CDR2 FQNEAQ (reference sequence). The CDR3 region is CASSLSARDRNYEQYF. As DNA, the CDR3 is TGTGCCAGCAGCTTAAGCGCGCGGGACAGGAACTACGAGCAGTACTTC.

Notes on this clonotype: A read error is possible here, since a much larger clone lies one base away. The chain has TRBV7-9 and TRBJ1-2, with 7 bases lining up with TRBD1. The CDR3 consists of 14 residues. V lost 5 bases and J lost 4; bases outside the gene matches: 7. Per germline, CDR1 SEHNR and CDR2 FQNEAQ (reference sequence). This chain's CDR3 is CASSLGQRSYGYTF. CDR3 sequence (DNA): TGTGCCAGCAGCCTGGGACAGCGAAGCTATGGCTACACCTTC.

The chain combines TRBV3-1 with TRBJ2-7; unclear D gene. V dropped 0 bases and J dropped 3 bases, with 9 bases sitting between them. The CDR3 totals 14 residues. Germline lookup yields CDR1 LGHDT and CDR2 YNNKEL (reference sequence). The CDR3 nucleotides read TGTGCCAGCAGCCAAGATTGGGTCGGCTACGAGCAGTACTTC. Translated, it gives CASSQDWVGYEQYF.

In this sample, this clonotype turned up many times. The gene calls are TRBV7-9 and TRBJ2-2; D gene unclear. V was trimmed by 5 bases and J by 5 bases, leaving 12 bases between them. The CDR3 sequence is 14 residues long. Looked up from germline, CDR1 is SEHNR and CDR2 is FQNEAQ (reference sequence). CDR3: CASSPWVATGELFF. The DNA of the CDR3 is TGTGCCAGCAGCCCCTGGGTAGCAACCGGGGAGCTGTTTTTT.

This clonotype has a count of ten or more. This sequence joins TRBV6-1 and TRBJ1-3, with D unresolved. Trimming removed 7 bases from V and 3 bases from J, with 4 bases in between. Germline CDR1 and CDR2: MNHNS and SASEGT. The CDR3 sequence is 11 residues long. The CDR3 DNA reads as TGTGCCAGCAATAGTGGAAACACCATATATTTT. This sequence encodes CASNSGNTIYF.

The gene calls are TRBV20-1 and TRBJ2-7, with 9 bases identical to TRBD1. The V gene end was trimmed by 2 bases and the J gene end by 3 bases; junction bases not matched to a gene: 5. The CDR3 is made up of 14 amino acids. Looked up from germline, CDR1 is DFQATT and CDR2 is SNEGSKA (reference sequence). The CDR3: CSARSRTGDYEQYF. The CDR3 DNA follows: TGCAGTGCTAGAAGTCGGACAGGGGACTACGAGCAGTACTTC.

The V and J genes are TRBV27 and TRBJ2-1; a possible D gene is TRBD1 (5 bases). Germline assignment: CDR1 MNHEY and CDR2 SMNVEV (reference sequence). The CDR3 runs 16 residues. Trimming pared 6 bases from V and 5 bases from J, leaving 20 bases between. The DNA for the CDR3 is TGTGCCAGCAGGCCGGCCGGGCAGGGCAGTAACAATGAGCAGTTCTTC. Translation: CASRPAGQGSNNEQFF.

This clonotype was observed many times. The chain uses TRBV30 and TRBJ1-1; D perhaps matches TRBD1 (6 bases). Trimming left V 0 bases short and J 6 bases short, with 11 bases between. The CDR3 is 13 amino acids. Germline CDR1 and CDR2: GTSNPN and SVGIG (reference sequence). The CDR3 nucleotides read TGTGCCTGGAGTGTATCGGGGGGCGCTGAAGCTTTCTTT. Protein sequence: CAWSVSGGAEAFF.

This clonotype was recorded at least ten times. The chain carries TRBV7-6 and TRBJ1-1, with D unresolved. The CDR3 is made up of 13 amino acids. With 1 base removed from V and 11 bases from J, the gap between germline ends came to 14 bases. Germline CDR1 and CDR2: SGHVS and FNYEAQ. The CDR3 protein is CASSLGGEGEAFF. The CDR3, as DNA: TGTGCCAGCAGCTTAGGTGGAGAGGGCGAGGCTTTCTTT.

Ten or more counts support this clonotype. V and J are TRBV4-1 and TRBJ2-5, with TRBD2 matching 10 bases. This CDR3 spans 16 amino acids. CDR1 is MGHRA and CDR2 is YSYEKL in the germline V gene. V dropped 0 bases and J dropped 3; count of bases not matched to a gene: 4. CDR3 sequence (DNA): TGCGCCAGCAGCCAAGATCCGGGACTAGCGAAAGAGACCCAGTACTTC. Amino acid sequence: CASSQDPGLAKETQYF.

On this clonotype itself: Since the CDR3 does not end with the conserved phenylalanine or tryptophan, this likely comes from a read error. The gene calls are TRBV3-1 and TRBJ2-5; possibly TRBD1 for D (5 bases). CDR3 length equals 14 residues. V lost 1 base to trimming and J lost 3 bases, with 9 bases between them. Per germline, CDR1 LGHDT and CDR2 YNNKEL (reference sequence). The CDR3 protein is CASSQGVGEETQYL. As DNA, the CDR3 is TGTGCCAGCAGCCAAGGAGTAGGGGAAGAGACCCAGTACCTC.

There are many counts of this clonotype. The V and J genes are TRBV5-1 and TRBJ1-4, with D maybe TRBD1 (5 bases). The CDR3 runs to 16 residues. V lost 1 base, J lost 5 bases, and 15 bases lay in between. Germline V lookup: CDR1 SGHRS, CDR2 YFSETQ. CDR3 residues: CASSLPSGKSNEKLFF. CDR3 nucleotide sequence: TGCGCCAGCAGCTTGCCGTCAGGGAAGAGCAATGAAAAACTGTTTTTT.

In this sample, this clonotype turned up many times. The V call is TRBV12-3 or TRBV12-4, the J call TRBJ1-1, with unresolved D. Trimming took 5 bases from V and 3 from J, leaving 13 bases between them. There are 14 residues in the CDR3. CDR3 sequence reads: CASSPLTPHTEAFF. The CDR3 nucleotides read TGTGCCAGCAGTCCTTTAACACCACACACTGAAGCTTTCTTT.

The chain links TRBV5-6 to TRBJ1-3; perhaps TRBD1 as D (5 bases). In germline, CDR1 is SGHDT, CDR2 YYEEEE. Trimming removed 2 bases from V and 4 bases from J, with 13 bases in between. The CDR3 runs to 15 residues. The CDR3 sequence is CASSFVLGLGNTIYF. The CDR3 DNA is TGTGCCAGCAGCTTTGTTTTGGGGCTCGGAAACACCATATATTTT.

This clonotype was seen a handful of times. V is TRBV27 and J is TRBJ2-1; 8 nucleotides match TRBD1. Germline lookup yields CDR1 MNHEY and CDR2 SMNVEV (reference sequence). The V segment lost 4 bases and the J segment 7 bases; nucleotides outside the gene matches: 12. The length of the CDR3 is 16 residues. As DNA, the CDR3 is TGTGCCAGCAGTTCCAGGACAGGGTACCCATCTAATGAGCAGTTCTTC. Its translation is CASSSRTGYPSNEQFF.

The J gene is TRBJ2-7, the V gene TRBV7-6; D not resolved. Trimming pared 2 bases from V and 5 bases from J, leaving 10 bases between. CDR3 length: 13 residues. CDR1 SGHVS and CDR2 FNYEAQ come from the germline V gene. CDR3 in amino acids: CASSLNLRDEQYF. The CDR3 nucleotides read TGTGCCAGCAGCTTAAATCTTAGGGACGAGCAGTACTTC.

About this clonotype: A much larger clone differs by one base, so this may be a read error. V usage is TRBV12-3 or TRBV12-4 and J usage is TRBJ1-1, with no clear D. The CDR3 covers 13 residues. CDR3 bases: TGTGCCAGCAGTCACCCACAATACACTAAAGCTTTCTTT. The encoded protein is CASSHPQYTKAFF.

In this sample, this clonotype turned up many times. The CDR3 bases are TGTGCCAGCAGTTGGGCCCAGACTCAGTACACAGATACGCAGTATTTT. The encoded protein is CASSWAQTQYTDTQYF. The chain employs TRBV6-5 and TRBJ2-3; D unclear. Germline lookup yields CDR1 MNHEY and CDR2 SVGAGI. Trimming removed 4 bases at V and 2 bases at J, with 16 bases between. CDR3 length: 16 residues.

This clonotype came up many times. The chain is built from TRBV7-9 and TRBJ2-7; 12 nucleotides agree with TRBD2. Germline-derived CDR1 and CDR2 are SEHNR and FQNEAQ (reference sequence). This CDR3 region has 15 residues. V shed 4 bases and J 7 bases; nucleotides not matched to a gene: 8. The DNA of the CDR3 is TGTGCCAGCAGCTCTAGGACTAGCGGGACCGGTGAGCAGTACTTC. As protein: CASSSRTSGTGEQYF. The complete variable domain, with remaining parts taken from reference TRBV7-9 and TRBJ2-7, reads DTGVSQNPRHKITKRGQNVTFRCDPISEHNRLYWYRQTLGQGPEFLTYFQNEAQLEKSRLLSDRFSAERPKGSFSTLEIQRTEQGDSAMYLCASSSRTSGTGEQYFGPGTRLTVT.

At least ten counts were recorded for this clonotype. Written as DNA, the CDR3 is TGTGCCAGCAGGTGGACAGGGAATGGGGAGCTGTTTTTT. This sequence encodes CASRWTGNGELFF. The V and J genes are TRBV6-2 or TRBV6-3 and TRBJ2-2, with 8 bases identical to TRBD1. J gave up 8 bases and V 6 bases, and 5 bases lay outside the gene matches. Germline CDR1 MNHEY, CDR2 SVGEGT. The CDR3 is made up of 13 amino acids.

As regards this clonotype: A clone one base away is much larger, so this may be a read error. This rearrangement joins TRBV14 to TRBJ2-2; D gene uncertain. Per the germline V gene, CDR1 is SGHDN and CDR2 is FVKESK. The germline V and J ends were trimmed by 2 bases and 4 bases, with 23 bases remaining between them. There are 19 residues in the CDR3. The CDR3 bases are TGTGCCAGCAGCCAAACCCCGGGCCGCCGGACGGTTAGCACCGGGGAGCTGTTTTTT. Translated: CASSQTPGRRTVSTGELFF.

This clonotype was seen a handful of times. The chain links TRBV7-9 to TRBJ2-3, with 9 nucleotides matching TRBD1. CDR1 is SEHNR and CDR2 is FQNEAQ in the germline V gene (reference sequence). V was pared by 6 bases and J by 4 bases, with 11 bases of the junction left unmatched. CDR3 length: 16 residues. The CDR3 region is CASRAPGTGFADTQYF. For the CDR3, the DNA is TGTGCCAGCAGAGCACCCGGGACAGGGTTCGCAGATACGCAGTATTTT.

This clonotype was seen a single time. CDR3 nucleotide sequence: TGCGCCAGCGGCATATACAGTGATGAGCAGTTCTTC. Translated, it gives CASGIYSDEQFF. This chain connects TRBV5-1 to TRBJ2-1; D ambiguous. Germline loops: CDR1 SGHRS, CDR2 YFSETQ. The CDR3 runs to 12 residues. Trimming removed 7 bases at V and 8 bases at J, with 13 bases between.

This clonotype was detected many times. The CDR3 is CASSLQGLRQPQHF. The CDR3, as DNA: TGTGCCAGCAGTTTACAGGGACTACGTCAGCCCCAGCATTTT. This chain links TRBV12-3 or TRBV12-4 with TRBJ1-5, with D perhaps TRBD1 (5 bases). The CDR3 consists of 14 residues. Trimming left V 2 bases short and J 6 bases short, with 11 bases between.

Points on this clonotype: Since a much larger clone is just one base distant, this may be a read error. The chain carries TRBV27 and TRBJ2-7, with D uncertain. Germline assignment: CDR1 MNHEY and CDR2 SMNVEV (reference sequence). This CDR3 has 12 amino acids. DNA of the CDR3: TGTGCCAGCAGTTTACTGGGCAACGAGCAGTGCTTC. It specifies CASSLLGNEQCF.

The CDR3 loop is CASSDRVYQPQHF. CDR3 nucleotides: TGTGCCAGCAGCGACAGGGTCTATCAGCCCCAGCATTTT. The chain links TRBV12-3 or TRBV12-4 to TRBJ1-5; 7 bases are shared with TRBD1. V gave up 6 bases and J gave up 5 bases; unmatched junction bases: 4. There are 13 residues in the CDR3.

A note on this clonotype: A clone one base away is much larger, so this may be a read error. V is TRBV19 and J is TRBJ2-1; D uncertain. V gave up 1 base and J gave up 1 base, with 8 bases separating them. Germline-derived CDR1 and CDR2 are LNHDA and SQIVND (reference sequence). This CDR3 is built from 15 residues. Here the CDR3 DNA reads TGTGCCAGTAGTATAGGCAGGAATTCCTACAATGAGCAGTTCTTC. Protein: CASSIGRNSYNEQFF.

V gene TRBV19 combines with J gene TRBJ1-5; D call uncertain. CDR1 LNHDA and CDR2 SQIVND come from the germline V gene (reference sequence). V was cut by 7 bases and J by 2 bases, with 6 bases left in between. CDR3 size: 12 residues. This CDR3 reads CASTMGNQPQHF. CDR3 nucleotides: TGTGCCAGTACCATGGGCAATCAGCCCCAGCATTTT.

The gene calls are TRBV20-1 and TRBJ2-7; 10 bases match TRBD2. From germline, CDR1 is DFQATT and CDR2 SNEGSKA (reference sequence). The CDR3 is 18 amino acids. Losses at the gene ends were 0 bases for V and 8 bases for J; bases not matched to a gene: 19. The DNA for the CDR3 is TGCAGTGCTAGAGATCGAGTAGCGGGGGGCCAGGACTTTGGGAAGCAGTACTTC. As protein: CSARDRVAGGQDFGKQYF.

This clonotype was counted at least ten times. V is TRBV27 and J is TRBJ2-7; 11 bases fit TRBD1. The V gene's germline CDR1 is MNHEY and CDR2 SMNVEV (reference sequence). The CDR3 is 14 amino acids. V lost 2 bases to trimming and J lost 5 bases; unmatched junction nucleotides: 2. The CDR3: CASSLGTGGDEQYF. As DNA, the CDR3 is TGTGCCAGCAGTTTAGGGACAGGGGGAGACGAGCAGTACTTC.

The chain employs TRBV14 and TRBJ2-7; D is unclear. The germline CDR1 and CDR2 sequences are SGHDN and FVKESK. The ends were cut back, 0 bases at V and 2 bases at J, with 11 bases in the middle. The CDR3 runs to 15 residues. DNA of the CDR3: TGTGCCAGCAGCCAAGATCAGGACGGACCCTACGAGCAGTACTTC. It encodes CASSQDQDGPYEQYF.

This clonotype was seen repeatedly, ten times or more. The genes are TRBV29-1 and TRBJ2-7; no clear D gene. CDR1 is SQVTM and CDR2 is ANQGSEA in the germline V gene. Trimming took 4 bases from V and 0 from J, leaving 13 bases between them. This CDR3 comprises 14 residues. In DNA, the CDR3 is TGCAGCGTTGTCGGGTACCGAAGCTCCTACGAGCAGTACTTC. This codes for CSVVGYRSSYEQYF.